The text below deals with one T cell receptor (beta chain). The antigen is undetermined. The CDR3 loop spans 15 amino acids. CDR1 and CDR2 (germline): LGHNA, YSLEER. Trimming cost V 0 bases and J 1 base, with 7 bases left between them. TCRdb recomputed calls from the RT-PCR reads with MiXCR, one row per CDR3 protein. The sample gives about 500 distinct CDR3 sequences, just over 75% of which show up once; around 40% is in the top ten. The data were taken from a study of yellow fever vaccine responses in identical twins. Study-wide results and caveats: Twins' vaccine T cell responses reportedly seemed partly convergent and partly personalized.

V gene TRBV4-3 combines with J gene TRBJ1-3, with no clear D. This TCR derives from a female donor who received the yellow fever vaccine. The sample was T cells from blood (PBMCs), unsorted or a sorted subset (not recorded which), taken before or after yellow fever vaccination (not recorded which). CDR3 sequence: CASSQDPGSGNTIYF. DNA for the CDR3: TGCGCCAGCAGCCAAGATCCGGGGTCTGGAAACACCATATATTTT.